This T cell receptor beta chain was captured in a study of blood T cell repertoires in COVID-19 (dated by TCRdb to the early 2020s). Background for the entire study: The collaborator samples originated in the United States, Italy and Spain and spanned the acute and convalescent phases of COVID-19. The prospective study material was composed of cDNA or gDNA derived from T cells, B-cell-depleted T cells, or PBMCs. Subjects who had been exposed to COVID-19, were actively infected with it, or had recovered from it provided the deeply sampled blood TCRbeta repertoires that made up the dataset. The repertoires were made available in a free public database intended to serve as a resource for research on the immune response to SARS-CoV-2. The samples were drawn from two sources: the first 160 participants of the ongoing ImmuneRACE study, and 1,200 or so subjects contributed by 6 global collaborators. The sample metadata nearly always contained a de-identified subject ID, COVID-19 status, age in years and sex. Where HLA class I and class II types were available, the types were taken from metadata supplied by the sample provider, not from assay-based typing.

Of note for this clone: No cognate antigen has been identified for it. No much larger clonotype is one base removed from it; base qualities were not supplied.

Overall study results and their limits: The quantity of clinical and demographic metadata differed by source and by participant and was supplied without curation.

The collaborating institutions used their own protocols to collect whole blood in K2EDTA tubes. Collaborator samples were shipped for TCRbeta analysis as frozen whole blood, isolated PBMCs, or DNA extracted from either sample type. The immunoSEQ Assay, a bias-controlled multiplex PCR, was used to amplify TCRbeta CDR3 regions from genomic DNA. In the source study's methods: The number of nucleated cells in each sample was estimated by amplification of reference gene primers within the assay. Sequence reads were collapsed and filtered to measure the absolute abundance of every unique TCRbeta CDR3 rearrangement. For each sample, productive Simpson clonality was calculated as the square root of Simpson's diversity index over productive rearrangements. Drawn from immuneACCESS, this table holds only the in-frame rearrangements with V and J called that TCRdb kept. Clones are partly lost; checked studies trace under half to an unresolved V gene and leave the rest unexplained. V and J calls and clone size follow that table, whereas D and trimming were derived from the DNA. Here the sample has 150,000 to 200,000 clones; over 85% occur a single time. Roughly a sixth of the sample belongs to the ten largest clones.

Its CDR3 holds 16 amino acids, cysteine through phenylalanine. The read is trimmed to its CDR3 DNA, 48 bases read in frame from base 1. The germline V gene sets CDR1 to SGDLS and CDR2 to YYNGEE. For this chain, trimming is 2 bases at the V end and 0 bases at the J end, and the number of junction bases without a gene match is 1. The rearrangement joined TRBV9 to TRBJ2-1, with 11 bases matching TRBD2. The origin of this receptor is a man between 60 and 75 years old with active or convalescent COVID-19. Sequenced: peripheral blood. The nucleotide sequence is TGTGCCAGCAGCGTCGGGACTAGCGGCTCCTACAATGAGCAGTTCTTC. This translates into CASSVGTSGSYNEQFF.